This T cell receptor beta chain stems from a study of cytomegalovirus exposure and HLA in healthy donors. Whole-study context: In an earlier analysis, 117 million unique TCR beta sequences were found from 150 million to 200 million T cells. General study points: A later analysis showed HLA-associated TCR beta chains outstripping equally common others in clonal expansion.

The table lists this clone with a few counts. The target antigen is unknown. The CDR3 spans 15 residues. The V segment lost 5 bases and the J segment 5 bases; nucleotides outside the gene matches: 9. Germline V CDR1 and CDR2: LNHDA, SQIVND (reference sequence). The PCR contained 60 Vbeta and 13 Jbeta primers. Profiled with immunoSEQ multiplex PCR; TCRdb holds only in-frame clones, not every one. This table holds about 95,000 clones, about three quarters found once. V is TRBV19 and J is TRBJ1-1; 9 bases align to TRBD1. Source material: PBMCs. The receptor comes from a woman aged 50 to 60 in good health and CMV-seropositive. The CDR3 spells CASSPGQGSRTEAFF. The CDR3 bases are TGTGCCAGTAGTCCGGGACAGGGAAGCCGAACTGAAGCTTTCTTT.